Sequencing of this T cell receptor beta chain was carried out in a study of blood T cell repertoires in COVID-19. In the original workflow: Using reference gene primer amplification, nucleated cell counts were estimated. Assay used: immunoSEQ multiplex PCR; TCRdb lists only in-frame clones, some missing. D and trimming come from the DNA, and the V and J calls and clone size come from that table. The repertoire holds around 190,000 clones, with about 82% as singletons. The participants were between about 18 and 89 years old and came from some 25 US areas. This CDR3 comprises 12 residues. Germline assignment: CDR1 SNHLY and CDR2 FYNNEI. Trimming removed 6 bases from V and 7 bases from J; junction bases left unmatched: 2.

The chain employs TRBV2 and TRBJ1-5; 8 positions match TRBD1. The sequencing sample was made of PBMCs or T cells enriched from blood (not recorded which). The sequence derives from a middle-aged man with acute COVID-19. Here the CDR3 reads CASRGQDQPQHF. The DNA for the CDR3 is TGTGCCAGCAGGGGACAGGACCAGCCCCAGCATTTT. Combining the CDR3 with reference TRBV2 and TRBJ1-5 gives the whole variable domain EPEVTQTPSHQVTQMGQEVILRCVPISNHLYFYWYRQILGQKVEFLVSFYNNEISEKSEIFDDQFSVERPDGSNFTLKIRSTKLEDSAMYFCASRGQDQPQHFGDGTRLSIL.